The 32 T cell receptor beta chains reported below all come from one sample, sequenced in a study of T cells in Graves' hyperthyroidism and ophthalmopathy (dated by TCRdb to 2018 to 2020). Library preparation used multiplex PCR. The sequencer was an Illumina HiSeq 2000. The TCR beta CDR3 regions were amplified from RNA transcripts. The first round of RT-PCR for the TCR CDR3 was performed with the HTBI primer set and the Qiagen OneStep RT-PCR kit. TCRdb reprocessed the public reads (quality trimming at Q25 with fastp, clone calling with MiXCR) and kept in-frame beta chains. Each entry merges the rows of one CDR3 protein and shows their most common DNA and genes. The sample table shows about 640,000 distinct CDR3 sequences, and 20% to 25% are seen once. 30% to 40% of the sample belongs to the ten largest clones. The sample taken for sequencing was blood. These receptors were obtained from a man aged 25 to 45 with Graves' ophthalmopathy.

The chain carries TRBV5-1 and TRBJ2-5; TRBD2 agrees at 7 bases. Germline V gives CDR1 SGHRS, CDR2 YFSETQ. There are 14 residues in the CDR3. V trimming: 5 bases; J trimming: 3 bases; junction bases outside the gene matches: 7. Here the CDR3 reads CASSGGGMEETQYF. Written as DNA, the CDR3 is TGCGCCAGCAGTGGGGGAGGGATGGAAGAGACCCAGTACTTC.

This clonotype has only a few counts. The gene calls are TRBV6-6 and TRBJ1-1; perhaps TRBD1 as D (6 bases). Germline V lookup: CDR1 MNHNY, CDR2 SVGAGI (reference sequence). The V end lost 0 bases, the J end lost 1 base, and 9 bases lay between the germline ends. CDR3 size: 15 residues. CDR3 in DNA: TGTGCCAGCAGTTACTCGGGGACATCGAACACTGAAGCTTTCTTT. Translating it yields CASSYSGTSNTEAFF.

The chain employs TRBV30 and TRBJ2-1, with D possibly matching TRBD2 (6 bases). Germline V gene sequence: CDR1 GTSNPN, CDR2 SVGIG (reference sequence). The CDR3 consists of 13 residues. The V gene lost 1 base and the J gene lost 6 bases, with 10 bases spanning the gap. The CDR3, as DNA: TGTGCCTGGAGTGCCTGGGACTCCAATGAGCAGTTCTTC. It specifies CAWSAWDSNEQFF.

The chain carries TRBV6-1 and TRBJ2-5; TRBD1 is a possible D gene (6 bases). Trimming took off 7 bases at V and 9 bases at J, with 27 bases between the two ends. The CDR3 spans 16 residues. Per germline, CDR1 MNHNS and CDR2 SASEGT. CDR3 sequence: CASTQGRGWSRGAQYF. As DNA, the CDR3 is TGTGCCAGCACCCAAGGCAGGGGCTGGTCCAGGGGCGCCCAGTACTTC.

This clonotype occurred a few times. The V call is TRBV20-1, the J call TRBJ2-1; 10 bases fit TRBD2. The CDR3 consists of 14 residues. CDR1 and CDR2 from the germline V gene are DFQATT and SNEGSKA (reference sequence). V gave up 3 bases and J gave up 6 bases; unmatched junction bases: 5. CDR3 DNA sequence: TGCAGTGCTAGGGCTAGCGGGAGAACCAATGAGCAGTTCTTC. Its translation: CSARASGRTNEQFF.

A word on this clonotype: A much larger clone is a single base away; this may be a read error. The chain has TRBV15 and TRBJ1-1; D may be TRBD1 (6 bases). CDR1 and CDR2 (germline): LNHNV, YYDKDF (reference sequence). This CDR3 is 14 amino acids long. DNA of the CDR3: TGTGGCACCAGCAGAGGGGGACTTAAAACTGAAGCTTTCTTT. This encodes CGTSRGGLKTEAFF.

This clonotype has a count of ten or more. J is TRBJ1-6 and V is TRBV30; 7 nucleotides agree with TRBD1. V dropped 4 bases and J dropped 6; count of bases not matched to a gene: 6. Germline CDR1 reads GTSNPN; CDR2 reads SVGIG (reference sequence). There are 14 residues in the CDR3. DNA for the CDR3: TGTGCCTGGACCGGGACAGTGGGTAATTCACCCCTCCACTTT. Translating gives CAWTGTVGNSPLHF.

For this clonotype: A much larger clone lies one base from this, so it may be a read error. The chain recombines TRBV11-2 with TRBJ1-2, with 8 bases lining up with TRBD1. The CDR3 loop spans 14 amino acids. Germline V gene sequence: CDR1 SGHAT, CDR2 FQNNGV. CDR3 DNA: TGTGCCAGCAGCTTACAGGGGGCGGGTAGGGGCTACATCTTC. It codes for CASSLQGAGRGYIF.

This clonotype has a handful of counts. J is TRBJ2-1 and V is TRBV28; D call uncertain. This CDR3 contains 11 residues. CDR1 and CDR2 from the germline V gene are MDHEN and SYDVKM. Between the trimmed V and J ends, which lost 6 bases and 9 bases, there was a span of 9 bases. The CDR3 reads CASSRSLEQFF. As DNA, the CDR3 is TGTGCCAGCAGCCGCTCCCTTGAGCAGTTCTTC.

Points on this clonotype: A much larger clone lies a single base off, so this may be a read error. The chain employs TRBV28 and TRBJ2-1; TRBD1 matches 7 bases. This CDR3 region has 14 residues. With V trimmed by 3 bases and J by 6 bases, 5 bases remained unmatched. CDR1 MDHEN and CDR2 SYDVKM come from the germline V gene. CDR3 DNA sequence: TGTGCCAGCAGTTTCCCGGGACAGATCAATGAGCAGTTCTTC. Its translation: CASSFPGQINEQFF.

This clonotype was counted a few times. The rearrangement joins TRBV9 to TRBJ2-1, with D perhaps TRBD2 (6 bases). The germline V gene has CDR1 SGDLS and CDR2 YYNGEE. V lost 0 bases and J lost 9, with 10 bases in between. This CDR3 has 13 residues. CDR3 in DNA: TGTGCCAGCAGCGTAGCGACTAGTTTTGAGCAGTTCTTC. Protein: CASSVATSFEQFF.

This clonotype was observed many times. V is TRBV30 and J is TRBJ1-1; weak D call: TRBD1 (5 bases). The germline V and J ends were trimmed by 0 bases and 6 bases, with 17 bases remaining between them. Germline values: CDR1 GTSNPN, CDR2 SVGIG (reference sequence). The CDR3 has 15 residues. Written as DNA, the CDR3 is TGTGCCTGGAGTGTACGGGCAGGGAGAAGGTCTGAAGCTTTCTTT. Translated: CAWSVRAGRRSEAFF.

The rearrangement links TRBV20-1 to TRBJ2-1; TRBD2 aligns across 7 bases. V shed 3 bases and J 5 bases; nucleotides not matched to a gene: 10. Germline CDR1 and CDR2: DFQATT and SNEGSKA (reference sequence). The CDR3 is 15 amino acids. For the CDR3, the DNA is TGCAGTGCTAGTGTTGGGCTAGCGGCGGACAATGAGCAGTTCTTC. This gives the protein CSASVGLAADNEQFF.

This clonotype was counted many times. The chain uses TRBV28 and TRBJ2-3, with D hard to call. Trimming took off 7 bases at V and 0 bases at J, with 14 bases between the two ends. Per the germline V gene, CDR1 is MDHEN and CDR2 is SYDVKM. CDR3 length: 15 amino acids. In nucleotides, the CDR3 is TGTGCCAGCACGAACGGGCATACTAGCACAGATACGCAGTATTTT. Translation gives CASTNGHTSTDTQYF.

This clonotype was seen at least ten times. The chain links TRBV6-1 to TRBJ2-7, with D possibly matching TRBD1 (6 bases). This CDR3 contains 11 residues. Between the trimmed V and J ends, which lost 5 bases and 5 bases, there was a span of 7 bases. Germline V gene data show CDR1 as MNHNS and CDR2 as SASEGT. CDR3 in DNA: TGTGCCAGCAGTTCAGGGGACGAGCAGTACTTC. This codes for CASSSGDEQYF.

The chain employs TRBV20-1 and TRBJ2-1; TRBD2 matches at 12 bases. CDR3 length: 18 amino acids. Germline V lookup: CDR1 DFQATT, CDR2 SNEGSKA (reference sequence). V trimming: 6 bases; J trimming: 9 bases; junction bases outside the gene matches: 21. In nucleotides, the CDR3 is TGCAGTGCCCCTTTAGGGCTAGCGGGAGGGCCTAGGCTACTTGAGCAGTTCTTC. Translated: CSAPLGLAGGPRLLEQFF.

The chain recombines TRBV28 with TRBJ2-1; 11 bases agree with TRBD2. CDR1 is MDHEN, CDR2 SYDVKM, per germline. This CDR3 region has 17 residues. Trimming at V came to 4 bases and at J to 4 bases, leaving 9 bases not matched to a gene. The CDR3 coding sequence is TGTGCCAGCAGTTCCCGGGGACTAGCGGTTCATTACAATGAGCAGTTCTTC. It specifies CASSSRGLAVHYNEQFF. The full variable domain, its missing parts supplied by reference TRBV28 and TRBJ2-1, is DVKVTQSSRYLVKRTGEKVFLECVQDMDHENMFWYRQDPGLGLRLIYFSYDVKMKEKGDIPEGYSVSREKKERFSLILESASTNQTSMYLCASSSRGLAVHYNEQFFGPGTRLTVL.

The rearrangement uses TRBV2 and TRBJ1-6; 10 bases match TRBD1. CDR1 and CDR2 from the germline V gene are SNHLY and FYNNEI. The V gene end was trimmed by 7 bases and the J gene end by 5 bases; junction bases not matched to a gene: 8. The CDR3 loop spans 16 amino acids. The CDR3 loop reads CASTLGGQGNNSPLHF. The CDR3 DNA follows: TGTGCCAGCACCTTAGGGGGACAGGGGAATAATTCACCCCTCCACTTT.

The gene calls are TRBV5-1 and TRBJ2-7; 10 bases line up with TRBD2. Germline CDR1 is SGHRS and CDR2 is YFSETQ. Trimming removed 1 base from V and 10 bases from J; junction bases left unmatched: 14. The CDR3 has 16 residues. CDR3 loop: CASSLIASGRSVEQYF. Written as DNA, the CDR3 is TGCGCCAGCAGCTTGATAGCTAGCGGGAGATCGGTGGAACAGTACTTC.

Comments on this clonotype: This may arise from a read error, as a much more abundant clone is one base away. The CDR3 bases are TGTGCCAGCAGCTTACAGGGCGGGAGGTACCAAGAGACCCAGTACTTC. It translates to CASSLQGGRYQETQYF. The chain combines TRBV7-2 with TRBJ2-5; 8 nucleotides align to TRBD2. From germline, CDR1 is SGHTA and CDR2 FQGNSA. The junction had 5 bases not matched to a gene; V was cut back by 2 bases and J by 0 bases. The length of the CDR3 is 16 residues.

This clonotype showed up just a few times. V usage is TRBV5-1 and J usage is TRBJ2-5; 8 bases match TRBD2. The CDR3 sequence is 15 residues long. The germline V gene has CDR1 SGHRS and CDR2 YFSETQ. Trimming removed 0 bases from V and 4 bases from J; junction bases left unmatched: 5. Here the CDR3 DNA reads TGCGCCAGCAGCTTGGGGACTAGCCTGAGAGAGACCCAGTACTTC. This encodes CASSLGTSLRETQYF.

Only one count was recorded for this clonotype. This may arise from a read error, as a much more abundant clone is one base away. The missing conserved phenylalanine or tryptophan at the end of this CDR3 makes a read error likely. This chain uses TRBV30 with TRBJ1-2; no reliable D call. V lost 2 bases, J lost 1 base, and 5 bases lay in between. Germline loops: CDR1 GTSNPN, CDR2 SVGIG (reference sequence). This CDR3 spans 12 amino acids. The CDR3 region has the DNA TGTGCCTGGAGTCTGAATAACTATGGCTACACCCTC. Residues: CAWSLNNYGYTL.

This clonotype was observed at least ten times. V and J are TRBV7-2 and TRBJ2-2, with 8 nucleotides matching TRBD2. The germline CDR1 and CDR2 sequences are SGHTA and FQGNSA. V was pared by 6 bases and J by 0 bases, with 6 bases of the junction left unmatched. CDR3 length: 16 amino acids. CDR3 nucleotide sequence: TGTGCCAGCAGGCATCTAGCGGGTCCGAACACCGGGGAGCTGTTTTTT. Its protein product is CASRHLAGPNTGELFF.

This sequence joins TRBV4-1 and TRBJ2-7, with 9 bases matching TRBD2. Germline lookup yields CDR1 MGHRA and CDR2 YSYEKL. Germline trimming cut 1 base from V and 1 base from J; bases unmatched to any gene: 2. The CDR3 spans 15 residues. CDR3 in DNA: TGCGCCAGCAGCCAAGGGAGCGGGGGGTCCTACGAGCAGTACTTC. Translated: CASSQGSGGSYEQYF.

This clonotype has a handful of counts. V is TRBV12-3 or TRBV12-4 and J is TRBJ2-7; the D gene is possibly TRBD1 (6 bases). V gave up 4 bases and J gave up 0 bases, with 10 bases separating them. The CDR3 is 14 residues long. The CDR3 region has the DNA TGTGCCAGCAGTTCCAGGGGAAGCTCCTACGAGCAGTACTTC. Its translation: CASSSRGSSYEQYF.

This clonotype was detected ten times or more. V usage is TRBV7-9 and J usage is TRBJ2-1; 7 bases align to TRBD1. Germline V CDR1 and CDR2: SEHNR, FQNEAQ (reference sequence). With 1 base clipped from V and 8 bases from J, the junction kept 5 bases outside the gene matches. This CDR3 region has 14 residues. This CDR3 reads CASSLGTGRDEQFF. For the CDR3, the DNA is TGTGCCAGCAGCTTAGGGACAGGTAGGGATGAGCAGTTCTTC.

A few counts support this clonotype. The chain is built from TRBV11-1 and TRBJ1-1; D ambiguous. This CDR3 spans 14 amino acids. Trimming took 5 bases from V and 2 from J, leaving 12 bases between them. Per germline, CDR1 SGHAT and CDR2 FQDESV (reference sequence). The CDR3 spells CASSPRRTNTEAFF. The CDR3 region has the DNA TGTGCCAGCAGCCCGAGACGGACTAACACTGAAGCTTTCTTT.

This CDR3 reads CASTGSSSSYEQYF. The CDR3 nucleotides read TGTGCCAGCACCGGCTCATCCAGCTCCTACGAGCAGTACTTC. The V call is TRBV6-2 or TRBV6-3, the J call TRBJ2-7; no clear D. CDR1 and CDR2 from the germline V gene are MNHEY and SVGEGT. The length of the CDR3 is 14 residues. V lost 7 bases and J 0 bases, leaving 13 bases between the germline ends.

This clonotype was picked up many times. This chain uses TRBV27 with TRBJ2-3; tentatively, D is TRBD1 or TRBD2 (5 bases each). CDR1 MNHEY and CDR2 SMNVEV come from the germline V gene (reference sequence). The CDR3 loop spans 12 amino acids. Trimming took off 5 bases at V and 12 bases at J, with 15 bases between the two ends. CDR3 amino acids: CASSPTGTVQYF. The CDR3, as DNA: TGTGCCAGCAGTCCGACCGGGACGGTTCAGTATTTT.

J is TRBJ2-2 and V is TRBV10-3, with TRBD1 matching 12 bases. There are 17 residues in the CDR3. Germline CDR1 is ENHRY and CDR2 is SYGVKD. After removal of 0 bases from V and 4 bases from J, the junction contained 3 bases not matched to a gene. CDR3 bases: TGTGCCATCAGTGAGTCTCGGGACAGGGGGCCCACCGGGGAGCTGTTTTTT. As protein: CAISESRDRGPTGELFF.

This clonotype was picked up many times. The chain links TRBV6-2 or TRBV6-3 to TRBJ2-1; 9 bases map to TRBD2. CDR3 size: 13 residues. Trimming at V came to 6 bases and at J to 6 bases, leaving 3 bases not matched to a gene. Germline V gene sequence: CDR1 MNHEY, CDR2 SVGEGT. This chain's CDR3 is CASRTTSGNEQFF. The CDR3 coding sequence is TGTGCCAGCAGAACGACTAGCGGCAATGAGCAGTTCTTC.

About this clonotype itself: One end of the junction varies from germline; a read error may be responsible. V and J are TRBV5-1 and TRBJ2-1; D might be TRBD2 (6 bases). This CDR3 region has 15 residues. Germline values: CDR1 SGHRS, CDR2 YFSETQ. In DNA, the CDR3 is TGTGCCAGCAGCGTAGACGGCGGGAATTACAATGAGCAGTTCTTC. Its translation: CASSVDGGNYNEQFF.